This is a list of T cell receptor beta chains from one sample in a study of CD8+ T cells in alopecia areata. Sequencing was performed with immunoSEQ multiplex PCR; in TCRdb, only in-frame clones are kept and a portion is missing. The data hold 200,000 to 250,000 clones, with less than 65% observed a single time. This material consisted of CD4+ T cells sorted from blood, taken at week 4, from a patient treated with tofacitinib. The receptors derive from a human donor with alopecia areata. CDR3s include the opening cysteine and the closing phenylalanine or tryptophan. A D gene is named only where the DNA matches it firmly. Only part of the rows carry a size: once, few, many, or a class if the clone is expanded.

>.|.|TRBV5-1|TRBJ1-2
CASSLESGGYGYTF
TGCGCCAGCAGCTTGGAATCAGGTGGCTATGGCTACACCTTC
>.|.|TRBV6-5|TRBJ2-5
CASSPLGSSRETQYF
TGTGCCAGCAGTCCCCTCGGGTCGAGCAGGGAGACCCAGTACTTC
>.|.|TRBV15|TRBJ1-2
CATSRDPAENYGYTF
TGTGCCACCAGCAGAGATCCGGCGGAGAACTATGGCTACACCTTC
>.|.|TRBV29-1|TRBJ2-7
CKVREQYF
TGCAAGGTCAGGGAGCAGTACTTC
>.|.|TRBV29-1|TRBJ1-1
CSVEGPVGTEAFF
TGCAGCGTTGAAGGGCCAGTAGGCACTGAAGCTTTCTTT
>.|.|TRBV11-2|TRBJ2-7
CASSLDPRVEQYF
TGTGCCAGCAGCTTAGATCCCAGGGTCGAGCAGTACTTC
>TRBD1|.|TRBV7-9|TRBJ1-1
CASSTGQGMEAFF
TGTGCCAGCAGCACGGGACAGGGCATGGAAGCTTTCTTT
>TRBD1|few|TRBV29-1|TRBJ2-1
CSVDTALDRRDNEQFF
TGCAGCGTTGATACTGCCCTGGACAGGAGAGACAATGAGCAGTTCTTC
>.|.|TRBV7-9|TRBJ2-6
CASGGSGSGANVLTF
TGTGCCAGCGGGGGATCGGGCTCTGGGGCCAACGTCCTGACTTTC
>TRBD1|few|TRBV2|TRBJ2-4
CASRTGTGDNIQYF
TGTGCCAGCAGGACCGGGACAGGGGATAACATTCAGTACTTC
>.|.|TRBV7-2|TRBJ2-6
CASSLVGNSANVLTF
TGTGCCAGCAGTCTAGTTGGCAATTCGGCCAACGTCCTGACTTTC
>TRBD1|once|TRBV13|TRBJ1-2
CASSIGQASYGYTF
TGTGCCAGCAGCATCGGACAGGCAAGCTATGGCTACACCTTC
>TRBD1|few|TRBV2|TRBJ1-5
CASSEDRGHQPQHF
TGTGCCAGCAGTGAAGACAGGGGGCATCAGCCCCAGCATTTT
>TRBD2|.|TRBV9|TRBJ2-3
CASSVWSGFAGGLTDTQYF
TGTGCCAGCAGCGTATGGTCAGGGTTTGCGGGGGGACTCACAGATACGCAGTATTTT
>.|.|TRBV25-1|TRBJ2-6
CASLGTGANVLTF
TGTGCCAGCCTTGGAACTGGGGCCAACGTCCTGACTTTC
>TRBD2|.|TRBV7-9|TRBJ2-3
CASAQRGRSTTDTQYF
TGTGCCAGCGCCCAGCGGGGGCGATCTACCACAGATACGCAGTATTTT
>TRBD1|many|TRBV19|TRBJ1-5
CASSLGQGMGQPQHF
TGTGCCAGTAGTTTGGGACAGGGTATGGGGCAGCCCCAGCATTTT
>TRBD2|.|TRBV5-1|TRBJ2-5
CASSHIAGEPGETQYF
TGCGCCAGCAGCCATATAGCGGGGGAACCGGGGGAGACCCAGTACTTC
>.|.|TRBV25-1|TRBJ2-5
CASSELIQETQYF
TGTGCCAGCAGTGAACTCATACAAGAGACCCAGTACTTC
>.|.|TRBV5-6|TRBJ1-2
CASSLLTGGYTF
TGTGCCAGCAGCTTGCTAACGGGAGGCTACACCTTC
>.|few|TRBV28|TRBJ1-2
CASMGESYTF
TGTGCCAGCATGGGGGAGAGCTACACCTTC
>TRBD1|few|TRBV29-1|TRBJ1-1
CSVQGVSLNTEAFF
TGCAGCGTTCAGGGGGTGAGTTTGAACACTGAAGCTTTCTTT
>.|once|TRBV2|TRBJ2-2
CASSELYAGELFF
TGTGCCAGCAGTGAACTCTATGCCGGGGAGCTGTTTTTT